Each of the 14 T cell receptor beta chains below was sequenced from the same sample in a study of T cells in localized non-small cell lung cancer. The assay was immunoSEQ multiplex PCR, and TCRdb's table has in-frame clones only and misses some. Found here are around 90,000 clones, around three quarters of them singletons; the top ten hold roughly a fifth. The sequencing here drew on PBMCs, taken before any cancer treatment. The receptors here all came from a man between 40 and 75 years old with stage II squamous cell lung carcinoma.

V is TRBV29-1 and J is TRBJ2-2; D unresolved. Trimming shortened V by 7 bases and J by 7 bases, and 13 bases separated the two germline ends. The CDR3 sequence is 12 residues long. CDR1 is SQVTM, CDR2 ANQGSEA, per germline. The CDR3 protein is CSAQDWSGELFF. CDR3 nucleotides: TGCAGCGCACAAGACTGGAGCGGGGAGCTGTTTTTT.

The chain has TRBV4-3 and TRBJ2-7, with D perhaps matching TRBD1 (5 bases). The length of the CDR3 is 16 residues. With 1 base removed from V and 1 base from J, the gap between germline ends came to 14 bases. Germline loops: CDR1 LGHNA, CDR2 YSLEER. Here the CDR3 DNA reads TGCGCCAGCAGCCAAGTTCAGGGTAGGGGATCCTACGAGCAGTACTTC. Amino acids: CASSQVQGRGSYEQYF.

Comments on this clone: Other DNA sequences in the same sample also yield this CDR3. The chain carries TRBV5-1 and TRBJ2-3; D gene ambiguous. Germline V CDR1 and CDR2: SGHRS, YFSETQ. V was shortened by 2 bases and J by 0 bases, with 1 base between the two germline ends. The CDR3 contains 12 residues. The CDR3 spells CASSLSTDTQYF. The DNA for the CDR3 is TGCGCCAGCAGCTTAAGCACAGATACGCAGTATTTT.

The CDR3 DNA reads as TGCAGCGTTGGCCAGGGGGGCTATGGCTACACCTTC. Its translation: CSVGQGGYGYTF. The J gene is TRBJ1-2, the V gene TRBV29-1; 7 nucleotides line up with TRBD1. The CDR3 consists of 12 residues. Losses at the gene ends were 4 bases for V and 4 bases for J; bases not matched to a gene: 3. Germline CDR1 reads SQVTM; CDR2 reads ANQGSEA.

In nucleotides, the CDR3 is TGTGCCAGCAGTCTCAGGGTTTACGAGCAGTACTTC. Protein: CASSLRVYEQYF. The chain is built from TRBV28 and TRBJ2-7; D is possibly TRBD1 (5 bases). This CDR3 spans 12 amino acids. Germline V gives CDR1 MDHEN, CDR2 SYDVKM. The ends were cut back, 5 bases at V and 4 bases at J, with 9 bases in the middle.

This clone has only a few counts. This sequence joins TRBV11-2 and TRBJ1-2, with unresolved D. CDR1 and CDR2 (germline): SGHAT, FQNNGV. The ends were cut back, 5 bases at V and 8 bases at J, with 15 bases in the middle. The CDR3 consists of 13 residues. Here the CDR3 DNA reads TGTGCCAGCAGCCCCGGTCGGGAATTGGGCTACACCTTC. It translates to CASSPGRELGYTF.

About this clone itself: An end of the junction does not agree with germline; a read error may underlie this. This chain uses TRBV4-2 with TRBJ2-2; perhaps TRBD2 as D (5 bases). This CDR3 region has 15 residues. Germline values: CDR1 LGHNA, CDR2 YNFKEQ. Here the CDR3 reads CASRQGAANTGELFF. CDR3 DNA sequence: TGTGCCAGCAGACAAGGAGCGGCGAACACCGGGGAGCTGTTTTTT.

CDR3 nucleotide sequence: TGCGCCAGCAGCTTGGAGGCCAGGGCTGGAAACACCATATATTTT. Protein sequence: CASSLEARAGNTIYF. This chain connects TRBV5-1 to TRBJ1-3, with TRBD1 as a possible D gene (5 bases). The CDR3 is made up of 15 amino acids. From germline, CDR1 is SGHRS and CDR2 YFSETQ. The ends were cut back, 0 bases at V and 2 bases at J, with 9 bases in the middle.

The V gene is TRBV5-1, the J gene TRBJ2-3, with TRBD1 as a possible D gene (5 bases). V dropped 0 bases and J dropped 0 bases, with 8 bases sitting between them. CDR3 length: 15 residues. The germline CDR1 and CDR2 sequences are SGHRS and YFSETQ. The CDR3 DNA follows: TGCGCCAGCAGCTTGGGACAGTCTAGCACAGATACGCAGTATTTT. Translated, it gives CASSLGQSSTDTQYF.

This rearrangement joins TRBV18 to TRBJ2-7, with TRBD1 matching over 9 bases. The V segment lost 4 bases and the J segment 4 bases; nucleotides outside the gene matches: 11. The CDR3 has 16 amino acids. CDR1 is KGHSH, CDR2 LQKENI, per germline. CDR3 nucleotide sequence: TGTGCCAGCTCACGCCCGCGGGGACAGGGAAGTTACGAGCAGTACTTC. Its protein is CASSRPRGQGSYEQYF.

The chain employs TRBV7-3 and TRBJ2-6; D possibly corresponds to TRBD1 (6 bases). Germline V gives CDR1 SGHTA, CDR2 FQGTGA. This CDR3 spans 17 amino acids. V was pared by 5 bases and J by 1 base, with 15 bases between. CDR3 bases: TGTGCCAGCAGCCTACAGGGTGTGGGTTCTGGGGCCAACGTCCTGACTTTC. This encodes CASSLQGVGSGANVLTF. Supplemented by reference TRBV7-3 and TRBJ2-6, the full variable domain reads GAGVSQTPSNKVTEKGKYVELRCDPISGHTALYWYRQSLGQGPEFLIYFQGTGAADDSGLPNDRFFAVRPEGSVSTLKIQRTERGDSAVYLCASSLQGVGSGANVLTFGAGSRLTVL.

V usage is TRBV2 and J usage is TRBJ2-7; D remains unclear. The V and J ends lost 3 bases and 9 bases respectively, with 9 bases between them. The germline gives CDR1 SNHLY, CDR2 FYNNEI. The CDR3 has 11 amino acids. For the CDR3, the DNA is TGTGCCAGCAGTGAGAGGACCGGGCAGTACTTC. Translated, it gives CASSERTGQYF.

The V call is TRBV9, the J call TRBJ2-5, with D tentatively TRBD1 or TRBD2 (5 bases each). V was shortened by 3 bases and J by 9 bases, with 21 bases between the two germline ends. This CDR3 contains 15 residues. Germline CDR1 SGDLS, CDR2 YYNGEE. CDR3 nucleotide sequence: TGTGCCAGCAGCGCACCTTCTGAGGGGAGCGTGTCCCAGTACTTC. Amino acid sequence: CASSAPSEGSVSQYF. Looking up the rest from reference TRBV9 and TRBJ2-5 gives the full variable domain: DSGVTQTPKHLITATGQRVTLRCSPRSGDLSVYWYQQSLDQGLQFLIQYYNGEERAKGNILERFSAQQFPDLHSELNLSSLELGDSALYFCASSAPSEGSVSQYFGPGTRLLVL.

This chain connects TRBV7-9 to TRBJ1-2; the D is unclear. V was cut by 1 base and J by 6 bases, with 9 bases left in between. From germline, CDR1 is SEHNR and CDR2 FQNEAQ (reference sequence). CDR3 length equals 13 residues. CDR3 sequence reads: CASSLVYHNGYTF. The CDR3 bases are TGTGCCAGCAGCTTAGTGTACCACAATGGCTACACCTTC. Supplemented by reference TRBV7-9 and TRBJ1-2, the full variable domain reads DTGVSQNPRHKITKRGQNVTFRCDPISEHNRLYWYRQTLGQGPEFLTYFQNEAQLEKSRLLSDRFSAERPKGSFSTLEIQRTEQGDSAMYLCASSLVYHNGYTFGSGTRLTVV.